Listed below are T cell receptor beta chains from one sample, sequenced in a study of blood T cell repertoires in COVID-19. Some clones are missing from TCRdb's copy, which holds only in-frame ones; the method was immunoSEQ multiplex PCR. The table records some 130,000 clones, around four fifths of them present only once. The material sequenced was peripheral blood. The origin of the receptors is a man aged 60-69 years who had recovered from COVID-19. CDR3s include the opening cysteine and the closing phenylalanine or tryptophan. The D gene is left open where the match is weak. Rows give clone size only sometimes, using once, few, many, or a class for an expanded clone.

V gene	J gene	CDR3 length	clone size	D gene	CDR3 DNA	CDR3 protein
TRBV19	TRBJ2-2	17	-	-	TGTGCCAGTAGTATCAAGGGGCCGCTGTGGGGAGGCGGGGAGCTGTTTTTT	CASSIKGPLWGGGELFF
TRBV28	TRBJ1-4	15	-	-	TGTGCCAGCAGTTCCGACAGTGCAACTAATGAAAAACTGTTTTTT	CASSSDSATNEKLFF
TRBV5-5	TRBJ2-2	14	few	-	TGTGCCAGCAGCTTCGGACCAGGGACCGGGGAGCTGTTTTTT	CASSFGPGTGELFF
TRBV28	TRBJ2-1	14	-	TRBD2	TGTGCCAGTTTTAGCGGGGGGCCCTACAATGAGCAGTTCTTC	CASFSGGPYNEQFF
TRBV6-5	TRBJ2-5	14	-	TRBD1	TGTGCCAGCAGTAGTGGGACAGGGTGGGAGACCCAGTACTTC	CASSSGTGWETQYF
TRBV28	TRBJ1-2	14	-	TRBD1	TGTGCCAGCAGCCTGTGGACAGGGGGGAATGGCTACACCTTC	CASSLWTGGNGYTF
TRBV4-2	TRBJ2-2	16	-	-	TGTGCCAGCAGCCAAGACGCTCGCGGGTACACCGGGGAGCTGTTTTTT	CASSQDARGYTGELFF
TRBV6-2/TRBV6-3	TRBJ1-3	14	-	-	TGTGCCAGCAGTTACCAAGGAGCCGGAAACACCATATATTTT	CASSYQGAGNTIYF
TRBV6-2/TRBV6-3	TRBJ2-6	17	-	TRBD1	TGTGCCAGCAGCTCGACAGGGGGTGACTCTGGGGCCAACGTCCTGACTTTC	CASSSTGGDSGANVLTF
TRBV19	TRBJ2-1	14	-	TRBD1	TGTGCCAGTAGTCTCCGGGACAGCTTTAATGAGCAGTTCTTC	CASSLRDSFNEQFF
TRBV30	TRBJ2-7	13	-	-	TGTGCCTGGAAAGCGCTGAGGTCTGGGGAGCAGTACTTC	CAWKALRSGEQYF
TRBV4-1	TRBJ1-2	18	-	-	TGCGCCAGCAGCCTTCTTCCTACATTCAGACAAGTCAACTATGGCTACACCTTC	CASSLLPTFRQVNYGYTF
TRBV27	TRBJ1-4	14	-	-	TGTGCCAGCAGTGCGGGACGGCTTAATGAAAAACTGTTTTTT	CASSAGRLNEKLFF
TRBV5-6	TRBJ2-7	14	-	TRBD1	TGTGCCAGCAGCTTGGGGGACAGGGCCCACGAGCAGTACTTC	CASSLGDRAHEQYF
TRBV20-1	TRBJ1-1	11	few	-	TGCAGTGCTAGTTCCGGACATGAAGCTTTCTTT	CSASSGHEAFF
TRBV24-1	TRBJ1-1	13	-	TRBD1	TGTGCCACCAGTGAGTCCGGGACAGGGACCACTTTCTTT	CATSESGTGTTFF
TRBV7-2	TRBJ2-3	13	-	-	TGTGCCAGCAGCTTCAGGGGCACAGATACGCAGTATTTT	CASSFRGTDTQYF
TRBV28	TRBJ2-4	14	-	-	TGTGCCAGCAGCGAAGCGGACGGCGCTCGAATTCAGTACTTC	CASSEADGARIQYF
TRBV18	TRBJ1-6	16	-	-	TGTGCCAGCTCACCTACAAGGGGCGCATATAATTCACCCCTCCACTTT	CASSPTRGAYNSPLHF
TRBV6-6	TRBJ2-5	15	-	TRBD2	TGTGCCAGCATTGGACTAGCGGGGGTCATGGAGACCCAGTACTTC	CASIGLAGVMETQYF
TRBV28	TRBJ2-7	13	once	-	TGTGCCAGCAGTACTCAGGGTTTCTCCGAGCAGTACTTC	CASSTQGFSEQYF
TRBV9	TRBJ2-3	17	-	TRBD2	TGTGCCAGCAGCGCGACTCTAGCGGGGGCTAGGACAGATACGCAGTATTTT	CASSATLAGARTDTQYF
TRBV6-5	TRBJ2-5	14	once	TRBD1	TGTGCCAGCAGTTTCGGACAGGGGCAAGAGACCCAGTACTTC	CASSFGQGQETQYF
TRBV20-1	TRBJ2-7	15	-	-	TGCAGTGCTAGTAAGGGGGATACTACCGGGTACGAGCAGTACTTC	CSASKGDTTGYEQYF
TRBV18	TRBJ1-2	16	-	TRBD1	TGTGCCAGCTCCCCCACAGGAGGGGGCAACGCTTATGGCTACACCTTC	CASSPTGGGNAYGYTF
TRBV13	TRBJ1-5	14	-	-	TGTGCCAGCAGCTCCTCCTTGGGGGGTCAGCCCCAGCATTTT	CASSSSLGGQPQHF
TRBV27	TRBJ1-2	13	-	TRBD1	TGTGCCAGCAGTTTAACAGGGGAATATGGCTACACCTTC	CASSLTGEYGYTF
TRBV29-1	TRBJ2-2	14	once	-	TGCAGCGTTGGCCACAGGGGAGGTACCGGGGAGCTGTTTTTT	CSVGHRGGTGELFF
TRBV18	TRBJ2-5	14	-	-	TGTGCCAGCTCACCCTCGTCAGGGGAAGAGACCCAGTACTTC	CASSPSSGEETQYF
TRBV4-3	TRBJ2-5	14	-	TRBD1	TGCGCCAGCAGCCACAGGGACAGGGAGGGGACCCAGTACTTC	CASSHRDREGTQYF
TRBV19	TRBJ1-6	14	-	TRBD1	TGTGCCAGTAGGAACCGGGACAGATCTTCACCCCTCCACTTT	CASRNRDRSSPLHF
TRBV11-3	TRBJ2-1	17	-	TRBD2	TGTGCCAGCAGCTTAGCCAGAGGCCTAGCGGGGAGCAATGAGCAGTTCTTC	CASSLARGLAGSNEQFF
TRBV2	TRBJ2-1	17	-	TRBD1	TGTGCCAGCACCCGGACAGGGCCCCGGAGCTCCTACAATGAGCAGTTCTTC	CASTRTGPRSSYNEQFF
TRBV5-1	TRBJ2-7	16	-	TRBD1	TGCGCCAGCAGCCCGGAGGGACAGGGGGGCCCCTACGAGCAGTACTTC	CASSPEGQGGPYEQYF
TRBV5-6	TRBJ1-5	13	few	-	TGTGCCAGCAGCTTGAGTGGGGGCCAGCCCCAGCATTTT	CASSLSGGQPQHF
TRBV28	TRBJ1-1	15	-	TRBD1	TGTGCCAGCAGTTCGAGACAGGGCGGGGATGCTGAAGCTTTCTTT	CASSSRQGGDAEAFF
TRBV19	TRBJ1-5	15	-	TRBD1	TGTGCCAGTACGCAGGACAGGGAAAGTGGTCAGCCCCAGCATTTT	CASTQDRESGQPQHF
TRBV10-2	TRBJ1-5	15	-	TRBD1	TGCGCCAGCAGTCTACAGGGGAATGGCAATCAGCCCCAGCATTTT	CASSLQGNGNQPQHF
TRBV6-1	TRBJ2-5	13	-	-	TGTGCCAGCAGTGACGGGTACCAAGAGACCCAGTACTTC	CASSDGYQETQYF
TRBV10-3	TRBJ1-2	13	-	TRBD1	TGTGCCATCAGTGAGTCCGGGACAGACGGCTACACCTTC	CAISESGTDGYTF
TRBV7-2	TRBJ2-7	16	-	TRBD2	TGTGCCAGCAGCTTTCAGGGCGGGAGGGCCTCCTACGAGCAGTACTTC	CASSFQGGRASYEQYF
TRBV7-9	TRBJ2-3	14	-	TRBD1	TGTGCCAGCAGCTCGGGACAGGGAACAGATACGCAGTATTTT	CASSSGQGTDTQYF
TRBV7-9	TRBJ2-3	19	few	TRBD1	TGTGCCAGCAGCTTAGTCCGCCTAAGAACAGGGGGCCGGGCAGATACGCAGTATTTT	CASSLVRLRTGGRADTQYF
TRBV18	TRBJ2-3	15	-	-	TGTGCCAGCTCACCCATCAGGGAAGGGACAGATACGCAGTATTTT	CASSPIREGTDTQYF
TRBV7-9	TRBJ1-5	13	few	-	TGTGCCAGCAGCTTAGGGAGAAATCAGCCCCAGCATTTT	CASSLGRNQPQHF
TRBV7-2	TRBJ1-1	12	-	-	TGTGCCAGCAGCCTCCAAAAGGCGGGAGCTTTCTTT	CASSLQKAGAFF
TRBV20-1	TRBJ1-2	19	-	TRBD1	TGCAGTGCTAGTGGGGCCCAGGGCCAGGGGGAGAAGTATGGCTATGGCTACACCTTC	CSASGAQGQGEKYGYGYTF
TRBV19	TRBJ1-5	12	-	-	TGTGCCAGTAGTCTCAGGAATCAGCCCCAGCATTTT	CASSLRNQPQHF
TRBV28	TRBJ2-1	15	-	TRBD2	TGTGCCAGCAGTTTGACGGGGGGGCTCTCGATAGAGCAGTTCTTC	CASSLTGGLSIEQFF
TRBV5-6	TRBJ2-5	13	-	-	TGTGCCAGCAGCTTGGATAGGGGTGAGACCCAGTACTTC	CASSLDRGETQYF
TRBV7-2	TRBJ2-3	14	-	-	TGTGCCAGCAGCCTCCCTGGGGGGTGGGATACGCAGTATTTT	CASSLPGGWDTQYF
TRBV4-3	TRBJ2-1	15	-	TRBD2	TGCGCCAGCAGCCAGATTCCCGGGAGGGTGGATGAGCAGTTCTTC	CASSQIPGRVDEQFF
TRBV5-3	TRBJ2-3	17	few	TRBD2	TGTGCCAGAAGCTTGGCCGGTAGCGGGGGAGTCCCGGATACGCAGTATTTT	CARSLAGSGGVPDTQYF
TRBV28	TRBJ1-5	15	-	TRBD1	TGTGCCAGCAGCAGGACAGGGAGTAGCAATCAGCCCCAGCATTTT	CASSRTGSSNQPQHF
TRBV19	TRBJ1-1	13	-	-	TGTGCCAGTAGCACATATCCCCGCGGTGAAGCTTTCTTT	CASSTYPRGEAFF
TRBV7-3	TRBJ2-1	14	few	-	TGTGCCAGCAGCTTGGGGGGATCCTACAATGAGCAGTTCTTC	CASSLGGSYNEQFF
TRBV7-3	TRBJ1-6	13	-	-	TGTGCCAGCAGCTCGAGCCGGGGGAGACCCCTCCACTTT	CASSSSRGRPLHF
TRBV7-9	TRBJ1-2	13	-	-	TGTGCCAGCAGCTTAGCCGCGGGCTATGGCTACACCTTC	CASSLAAGYGYTF